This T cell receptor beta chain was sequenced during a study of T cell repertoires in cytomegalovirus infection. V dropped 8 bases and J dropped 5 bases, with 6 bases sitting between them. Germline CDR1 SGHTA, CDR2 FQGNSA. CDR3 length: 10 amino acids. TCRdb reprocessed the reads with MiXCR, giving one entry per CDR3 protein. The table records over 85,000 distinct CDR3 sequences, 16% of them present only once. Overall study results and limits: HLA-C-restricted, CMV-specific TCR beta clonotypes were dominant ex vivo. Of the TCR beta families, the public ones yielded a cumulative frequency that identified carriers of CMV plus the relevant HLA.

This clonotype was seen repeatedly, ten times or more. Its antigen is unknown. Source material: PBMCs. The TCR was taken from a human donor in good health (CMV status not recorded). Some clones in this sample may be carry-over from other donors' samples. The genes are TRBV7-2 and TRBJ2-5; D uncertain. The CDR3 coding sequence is TGTGCCAGCGGTGAGGAGACCCAGTACTTC. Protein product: CASGEETQYF.